This entry describes one T cell receptor (beta chain). Its target is unknown. Profiling relied on immunoSEQ multiplex PCR, and the TCRdb table lists in-frame clones only, not all of them. Of approximately 140,000 clones in the sample, over 90% are singletons; the top ten hold 0.75% to 1%. This sample is drawn from a study of T cell responses to AZD1222 COVID-19 vaccine. The study, taken as a whole, reports: Sampling that yielded the repertoires occurred only after the peak T cell response.

CDR3 size: 14 residues. The V segment lost 4 bases and the J segment 4 bases; nucleotides outside the gene matches: 4. The germline V gene has CDR1 MNHEY and CDR2 SVGEGT. The clonotype was recovered from an adult in good health. This sequence joins TRBV6-2 or TRBV6-3 and TRBJ1-2; 9 bases line up with TRBD1. This sample comprised peripheral blood, obtained on day 0 of MenACWY control vaccination. The CDR3: CASSSPGQGYGYTF. The CDR3 nucleotides read TGTGCCAGCAGTTCTCCGGGACAGGGCTATGGCTACACCTTC.